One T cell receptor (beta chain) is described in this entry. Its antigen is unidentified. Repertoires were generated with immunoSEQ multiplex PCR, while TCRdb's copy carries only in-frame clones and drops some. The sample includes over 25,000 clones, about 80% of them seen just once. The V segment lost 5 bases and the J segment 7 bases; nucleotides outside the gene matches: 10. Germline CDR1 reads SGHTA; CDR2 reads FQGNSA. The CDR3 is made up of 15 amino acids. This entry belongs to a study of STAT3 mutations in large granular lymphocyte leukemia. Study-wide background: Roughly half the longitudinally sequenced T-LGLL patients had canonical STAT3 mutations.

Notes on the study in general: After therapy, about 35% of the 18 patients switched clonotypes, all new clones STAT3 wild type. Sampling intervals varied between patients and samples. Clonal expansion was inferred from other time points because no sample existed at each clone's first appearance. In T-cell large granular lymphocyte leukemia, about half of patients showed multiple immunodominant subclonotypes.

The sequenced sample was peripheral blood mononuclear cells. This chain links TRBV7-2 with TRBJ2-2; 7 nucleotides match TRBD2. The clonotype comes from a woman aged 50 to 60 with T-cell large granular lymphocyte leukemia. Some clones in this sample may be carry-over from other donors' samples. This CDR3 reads CASSPWGRAVGELFF. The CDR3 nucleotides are TGTGCCAGCAGCCCCTGGGGGAGGGCGGTCGGGGAGCTGTTTTTT.